This T cell receptor beta chain was recorded in a study of response to subunit inactivated influenza vaccine. MiXCR, run by TCRdb on the RT-PCR reads, gives a single entry per CDR3 protein. The sample gives approximately 170,000 distinct CDR3 sequences, about an eighth of which show up once; 26% is in the top ten. The sample consisted of CD8+ T cells sorted from PBMCs, taken 5 to 6 days after vaccination. This TCR derives from a man aged 45-60 years who received an inactivated influenza vaccine.

The CDR3 loop is CASSVGVSNQPQHF. The CDR3 DNA is TGTGCCAGCAGCGTAGGGGTTAGCAATCAGCCCCAGCATTTT. V usage is TRBV9 and J usage is TRBJ1-5; the D is unclear. The CDR3 is made up of 14 amino acids. CDR1 is SGDLS and CDR2 is YYNGEE in the germline V gene. Trimming pared 0 bases from V and 0 bases from J, leaving 4 bases between.